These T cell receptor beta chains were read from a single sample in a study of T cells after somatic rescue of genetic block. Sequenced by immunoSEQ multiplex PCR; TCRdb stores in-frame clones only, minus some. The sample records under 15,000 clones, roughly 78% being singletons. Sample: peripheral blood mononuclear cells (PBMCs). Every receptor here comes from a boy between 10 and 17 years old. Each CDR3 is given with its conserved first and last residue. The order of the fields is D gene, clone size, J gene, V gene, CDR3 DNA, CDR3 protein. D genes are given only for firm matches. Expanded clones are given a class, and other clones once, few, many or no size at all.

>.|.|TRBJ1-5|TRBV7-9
TGTGCCAGCAGCTTGACGACAGATTCCAATCAGCCCCAGCATTTT
CASSLTTDSNQPQHF
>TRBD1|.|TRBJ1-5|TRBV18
TGTGCCAGCTCACTGGGACAGGGGAATCAGCCCCAGCATTTT
CASSLGQGNQPQHF
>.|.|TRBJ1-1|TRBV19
TGTGCCAGCAAGTCTCCCCTTGAAGCTTTCTTT
CASKSPLEAFF
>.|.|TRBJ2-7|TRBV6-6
TGTGCCAGCAGTTACGGAGGTCAGGGGTTCTACGAGCAGTACTTC
CASSYGGQGFYEQYF
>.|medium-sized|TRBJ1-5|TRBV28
TGTGCCAGCAGCCGGAGGAGCCCGGGGCAGCCCCAGCATTTT
CASSRRSPGQPQHF
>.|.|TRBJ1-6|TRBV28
TGTGCCAGCAGGTCCGCGGGTGGGGTTTCACCCCTCCACTTT
CASRSAGGVSPLHF
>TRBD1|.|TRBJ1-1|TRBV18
TGTGCCAGCTCACCCTTTACAGGGGGCCAGGACACTGAAGCTTTCTTT
CASSPFTGGQDTEAFF
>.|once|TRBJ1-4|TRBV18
TGTGCCAGCTCACCATCGGCAACTAATGAAAAACTGTTTTTT
CASSPSATNEKLFF
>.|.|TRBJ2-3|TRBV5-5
TGTGCCAGCAGCTTGGGCAGACCCACAGATACGCAGTATTTT
CASSLGRPTDTQYF
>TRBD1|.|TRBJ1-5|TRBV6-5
TGTGCCAGCAGTTACACAGGGGTGGGTCAGCCCCAGCATTTT
CASSYTGVGQPQHF
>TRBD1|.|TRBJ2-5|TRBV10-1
TGCGCCAGCAGTGAGTTAGACAGGGGCCAGGAGACCCAGTACTTC
CASSELDRGQETQYF
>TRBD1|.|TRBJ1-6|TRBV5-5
TGTGCCAGCAGCTTGGCCTGGACAGGGGGCTTTTCACCCCTCCACTTT
CASSLAWTGGFSPLHF
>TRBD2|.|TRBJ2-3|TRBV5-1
TGCGCCAGCAGTCCGGGGGGGACAGATACGCAGTATTTT
CASSPGGTDTQYF
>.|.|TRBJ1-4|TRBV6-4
TGTGCCAGCAGTGAACGCCCCGACCGCGCAACTAATGAAAAACTGTTTTTT
CASSERPDRATNEKLFF
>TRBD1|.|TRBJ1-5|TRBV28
TGTGCCAGCAGTGGCGGGACAGGGCAAGGGGGAGGTTATAGCAATCAGCCCCAGCATTTT
CASSGGTGQGGGYSNQPQHF
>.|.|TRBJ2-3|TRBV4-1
TGCGCCAGCAGCCCTCTCCCGGCAGATACGCAGTATTTT
CASSPLPADTQYF
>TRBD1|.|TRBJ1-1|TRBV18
TGTGCCAGCTCACCCGGGGTCTGGGGACAGGCGAACACTGAAGCTTTCTTT
CASSPGVWGQANTEAFF
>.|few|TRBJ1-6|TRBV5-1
TGCGCCAGCAGCTTGGAAGACAGGAGCTCCTATAATTCACCCCTCCACTTT
CASSLEDRSSYNSPLHF
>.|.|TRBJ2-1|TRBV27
TGTGCCAGCAGTCCGGGCAGCAGCTCCTACAATGAGCAGTTCTTC
CASSPGSSSYNEQFF
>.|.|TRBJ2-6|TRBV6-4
TGTGCCAGCAGTGACCACCCGGGTGGGGCCAACGTCCTGACTTTC
CASSDHPGGANVLTF